The next 15 T cell receptor beta chains were all read from a single sample in a study of T cell responses to AZD1222 COVID-19 vaccine. Sequencing was performed with immunoSEQ multiplex PCR; in TCRdb, only in-frame clones are kept and a portion is missing. The sample has around 46,000 clones, approximately 90% seen once; the top ten hold less than 6%. The sequencing here drew on peripheral blood, taken 28 days after the second AZD1222 dose. Receptors were obtained from an adult who received the AZD1222 COVID-19 vaccine.

The rearrangement links TRBV5-8 to TRBJ2-1; TRBD1 matches at 9 bases. The germline V gene encodes CDR1 SGHTS and CDR2 YDEGEE. The CDR3 length is 15 residues. J lost 4 bases, V lost 4 bases, and 6 bases had no gene match. DNA for the CDR3: TGTGCCAGCAGCGTCGGGACAGGGTCGTACAATGAGCAGTTCTTC. Protein: CASSVGTGSYNEQFF.

In this sample, this clone turned up a few times. The chain joins TRBV27 to TRBJ1-2; D remains unclear. Germline CDR1 is MNHEY and CDR2 is SMNVEV (reference sequence). V was trimmed by 2 bases and J by 1 base, leaving 2 bases between them. The CDR3 covers 12 residues. Here the CDR3 DNA reads TGTGCCAGCAGTTTAATTAACTATGGCTACACCTTC. Its protein product is CASSLINYGYTF.

V and J are TRBV27 and TRBJ2-7, with 8 bases matching TRBD2. Germline V gene sequence: CDR1 MNHEY, CDR2 SMNVEV (reference sequence). After removal of 2 bases from V and 5 bases from J, the junction contained 8 bases not matched to a gene. CDR3 length equals 15 residues. In DNA, the CDR3 is TGTGCCAGCAGTTTAAGAACGGGACTAGGGCACGAGCAGTACTTC. Its protein is CASSLRTGLGHEQYF.

The V and J genes are TRBV3-1 (or the pseudogene TRBV3-2) and TRBJ2-5; D perhaps matches TRBD1 (5 bases). V lost 0 bases, J lost 5 bases, and 13 bases lay in between. Germline assignment: CDR1 LGHDT and CDR2 YNNKEL (reference sequence). This CDR3 is 15 amino acids long. CDR3 DNA: TGTGCCAGCAGCCAAGACCCGGACACCCGGGAGACCCAGTACTTC. The encoded protein is CASSQDPDTRETQYF.

The chain joins TRBV6-5 to TRBJ1-1; maybe TRBD1 (6 bases). The CDR3 has 15 residues. The germline V gene has CDR1 MNHEY and CDR2 SVGAGI. V gave up 4 bases and J gave up 1 base, with 13 bases separating them. CDR3 sequence reads: CASSLQGTTNTEAFF. In nucleotides, the CDR3 is TGTGCCAGCAGTTTACAAGGGACAACGAACACTGAAGCTTTCTTT.

This clone has only one observation. V gene TRBV13 combines with J gene TRBJ2-3; D gene uncertain. Germline V gene sequence: CDR1 PRHDT, CDR2 FYEKMQ (reference sequence). The CDR3 length is 14 residues. V was pared by 5 bases and J by 0 bases, with 9 bases between. CDR3 nucleotides: TGTGCCAGCAGCCCCTCACGGAGCACAGATACGCAGTATTTT. It yields the protein CASSPSRSTDTQYF. Using reference TRBV13 and TRBJ2-3 for the parts outside the CDR3, the full variable domain is AAGVIQSPRHLIKEKRETATLKCYPIPRHDTVYWYQQGPGQDPQFLISFYEKMQSDKGSIPDRFSAQQFSDYHSELNMSSLELGDSALYFCASSPSRSTDTQYFGPGTRLTVL.

The chain couples TRBV6-5 to TRBJ1-1; no clear D. Trimming removed 5 bases at V and 5 bases at J, with 9 bases between. This CDR3 has 12 residues. Germline CDR1 MNHEY, CDR2 SVGAGI. The CDR3 protein is CASSIRDTEAFF. Written as DNA, the CDR3 is TGTGCCAGCAGTATAAGGGATACTGAAGCTTTCTTT.

The chain combines TRBV12-3 or TRBV12-4 with TRBJ1-2, with D tentatively TRBD1 (6 bases). V was shortened by 6 bases and J by 8 bases, with 16 bases between the two germline ends. The length of the CDR3 is 13 residues. CDR3 nucleotide sequence: TGTGCCAGCAGCCGTGGGCCAGGGGAAGGCTACACCTTC. Translation: CASSRGPGEGYTF.

This clone appeared a single time. The DNA of the CDR3 is TGTGCCAGCAGCGTAGGCGGGGGGTTCGATGAAAAACTGTTTTTT. Translating gives CASSVGGGFDEKLFF. J is TRBJ1-4 and V is TRBV9; the D gene is possibly TRBD1 (5 bases). Germline lookup yields CDR1 SGDLS and CDR2 YYNGEE. V gave up 0 bases and J gave up 6 bases, with 12 bases separating them. This CDR3 has 15 amino acids.

This clone was observed once. The chain links TRBV2 to TRBJ1-1, with D unresolved. This CDR3 is built from 13 residues. Per the germline V gene, CDR1 is SNHLY and CDR2 is FYNNEI. Deletions cut 4 bases from V and 0 bases from J, with 6 bases between. The CDR3 DNA follows: TGTGCCAGCAGTGTTACTATGAACACTGAAGCTTTCTTT. Its translation is CASSVTMNTEAFF.

The rearrangement joins TRBV29-1 to TRBJ2-2, with a tentative D call TRBD1 (5 bases). Per germline, CDR1 SQVTM and CDR2 ANQGSEA. V was trimmed by 4 bases and J by 0 bases, leaving 9 bases between them. This CDR3 is built from 14 residues. The CDR3 bases are TGCAGCGTTGCGGTACAGGCGAACACCGGGGAGCTGTTTTTT. This codes for CSVAVQANTGELFF.

This chain connects TRBV7-2 to TRBJ1-6; D remains unclear. Looked up from germline, CDR1 is SGHTA and CDR2 is FQGNSA. This CDR3 comprises 14 residues. The V and J ends lost 5 bases and 10 bases respectively, with 15 bases between them. The CDR3 sequence: CASSPVTAGSPLHF. CDR3 nucleotide sequence: TGTGCCAGCAGCCCGGTCACAGCGGGGTCACCCCTCCACTTT.

The V gene is TRBV6-5, the J gene TRBJ1-1; TRBD1 aligns across 8 bases. J was trimmed by 4 bases and V by 9 bases; bases with no gene match: 7. Germline V CDR1 and CDR2: MNHEY, SVGAGI. This CDR3 has 13 amino acids. In DNA, the CDR3 is TGTGCCAGTTTCAGGGGGCGCGGCACTGAAGCTTTCTTT. Its translation: CASFRGRGTEAFF.

The CDR3 sequence is CASSPSGRGELFF. The DNA for the CDR3 is TGTGCCAGCAGCCCGAGCGGCCGCGGGGAGCTGTTTTTT. This chain connects TRBV3-1 (or the pseudogene TRBV3-2) to TRBJ2-2, with a weak D call TRBD2 (5 bases). This CDR3 contains 13 residues. Between the trimmed V and J ends, which lost 4 bases and 7 bases, there was a span of 10 bases. Germline V gene sequence: CDR1 LGHDT, CDR2 YNNKEL (reference sequence).

This rearrangement joins TRBV11-2 to TRBJ2-7; 12 nucleotides match TRBD2. Germline V gene data show CDR1 as SGHAT and CDR2 as FQNNGV. This CDR3 comprises 16 residues. Trimming cost V 0 bases and J 4 bases; bases outside gene matches: 4. CDR3 residues: CASSLELAGGIYEQYF. The CDR3 DNA is TGTGCCAGCAGCTTAGAGCTAGCGGGGGGGATTTACGAGCAGTACTTC.